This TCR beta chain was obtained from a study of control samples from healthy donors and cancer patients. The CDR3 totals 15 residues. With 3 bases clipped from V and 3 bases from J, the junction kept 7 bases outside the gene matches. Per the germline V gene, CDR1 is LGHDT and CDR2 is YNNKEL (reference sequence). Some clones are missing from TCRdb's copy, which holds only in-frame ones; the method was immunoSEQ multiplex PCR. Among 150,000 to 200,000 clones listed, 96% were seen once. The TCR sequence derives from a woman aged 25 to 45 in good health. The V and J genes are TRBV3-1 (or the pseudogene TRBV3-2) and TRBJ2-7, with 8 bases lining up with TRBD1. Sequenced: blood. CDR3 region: CASSHHGTGNYEQYF. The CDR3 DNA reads TGTGCCAGCAGCCACCACGGGACAGGTAACTACGAGCAGTACTTC.